A single sample gave rise to the 2 T cell receptor beta chains below, sequenced in a study of post-analysis software for immune sequencing data. These TCRs are of unknown antigen specificity. Study observations and caveats: A handful of TRBV segments occurring more often in patients than controls included TRBV5-6, TRBV5-1 and TRBV20-1.

Researchers reported that TCR beta cDNA libraries carried unique molecular identifiers. TCRdb ran MiXCR on the PCR reads and lists one entry per CDR3 protein. The sample yields hundreds of thousands of distinct CDR3 sequences, 30% seen once. The sequenced material came from blood. Receptors were obtained from a girl aged 5-17 years with multiple sclerosis.

V is TRBV27 and J is TRBJ1-5; possible D gene TRBD1, 6 bases. Germline values: CDR1 MNHEY, CDR2 SMNVEV (reference sequence). The CDR3 has 15 amino acids. V lost 5 bases, J lost 5 bases, and 16 bases lay in between. The CDR3 loop is CASSNRPGGDQPQHF. CDR3 in DNA: TGTGCCAGCAGTAACCGTCCGGGGGGCGATCAGCCCCAGCATTTT.

This clonotype was counted a few times. This chain joins TRBV12-3 or TRBV12-4 and TRBJ2-1; D gene ambiguous. The CDR3 runs to 14 residues. V lost 10 bases to trimming and J lost 0 bases, with 13 bases between them. The CDR3 spells CAIVTVTSYNEQFF. DNA for the CDR3: TGTGCCATCGTGACGGTGACCTCCTACAATGAGCAGTTCTTC.